This T cell receptor beta chain was observed in a study of patients and donors after allogeneic stem cell transplantation. This clonotype was counted only a few times. TCRdb re-called the RT-PCR reads with MiXCR, one entry per CDR3 protein. This sample yields approximately 57,000 distinct CDR3 sequences, of which less than 15% are seen a single time; 25% to 40% belongs to the top ten. Trimming took off 1 base at V and 8 bases at J, with 17 bases between the two ends. In germline, CDR1 is SGHTA, CDR2 FQGNSA. CDR3 size: 16 residues. The sample was blood, either unsorted or a sorted T cell fraction (not recorded which). The receptor was isolated from a human donor who was either an allogeneic HSCT recipient or a stem cell or donor lymphocyte infusion donor (not recorded which). It is not recorded whose cells these are; they may come from a transplant donor. The chain employs TRBV7-2 and TRBJ1-4, with D maybe TRBD1 (5 bases). The CDR3 region is CASSLGAVGTREKLFF. The CDR3 bases are TGTGCCAGCAGCTTAGGGGCGGTCGGGACGAGGGAAAAACTGTTTTTT.